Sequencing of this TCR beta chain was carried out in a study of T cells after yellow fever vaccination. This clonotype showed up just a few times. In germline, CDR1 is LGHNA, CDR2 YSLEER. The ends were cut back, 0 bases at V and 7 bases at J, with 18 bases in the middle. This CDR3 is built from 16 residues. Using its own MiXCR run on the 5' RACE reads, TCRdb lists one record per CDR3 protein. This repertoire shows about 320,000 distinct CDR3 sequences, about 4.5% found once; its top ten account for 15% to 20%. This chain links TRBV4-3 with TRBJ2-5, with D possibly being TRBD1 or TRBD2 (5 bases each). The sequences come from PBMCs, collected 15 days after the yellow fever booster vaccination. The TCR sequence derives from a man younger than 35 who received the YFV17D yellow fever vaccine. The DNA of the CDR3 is TGCGCCAGCAGCCAAGAAGGGACGAGCCCAGGCGGGACCCAGTACTTC. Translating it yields CASSQEGTSPGGTQYF.